This TCR beta chain was observed in a study of T cells in Graves' hyperthyroidism and ophthalmopathy. Study-wide results and limits: A 13 V-J signature model discriminated ophthalmopathy versus stable hyperthyroidism.

Amplification of TCR beta CDR3 regions used RNA as the template. HTBI primers were employed in a first-round RT-PCR of the TCR CDR3. From the multiplex PCR reads, TCRdb called clonotypes with MiXCR, one entry per CDR3 protein. The table has 500,000 to 550,000 distinct CDR3 sequences, 20% seen once. In its sample, this clonotype was seen many times. As yet, its antigen is unknown. Researchers barred patients who had uncontrolled infection, other autoimmune disease, pregnancy or lactation. The diagnoses drew upon clinical symptoms, serum thyroxine and TRAb, thyroid ultrasound and orbital computed tomography. An approximately 10 ml volume of fresh peripheral blood provided the PBMCs. The germline V gene encodes CDR1 MDHEN and CDR2 SYDVKM. There are 16 residues in the CDR3. V was shortened by 3 bases and J by 1 base, with 15 bases between the two germline ends.

The source of this sequence is a man aged 40-49 years with Graves' ophthalmopathy. The specimen sequenced was blood. This chain uses TRBV28 with TRBJ1-1; possibly TRBD1 for D (6 bases). The CDR3 here is CASSFIKRTANTEAFF. The CDR3 DNA is TGTGCCAGCAGTTTCATCAAACGGACAGCGAACACTGAAGCTTTCTTT.